Below, 13 T cell receptor beta chains from the same sample are listed, as sequenced in a study of radiotherapy plus CTLA-4 blockade in lung cancer. The repertoire was sequenced with immunoSEQ multiplex PCR; TCRdb's copy has only in-frame clones and lacks some. The table lists 50,000 or so clones, 60% to 80% of them singletons. Sequences were derived from peripheral blood, sampled from a patient treated with radiotherapy plus ipilimumab. These receptors all stem from a human donor with non-small cell lung cancer who had stable disease on radiotherapy plus ipilimumab.

This rearrangement joins TRBV5-1 to TRBJ1-1; no firm D call. The CDR3 has 13 amino acids. CDR1 and CDR2 (germline): SGHRS, YFSETQ. Trimming removed 2 bases from V and 8 bases from J, with 13 bases in between. CDR3 coding DNA: TGCGCCAGCAGCTTAAACGGTTCTCCAGAAGCTTTCTTT. It codes for CASSLNGSPEAFF.

CDR3 sequence reads: CASSPSGDLTDTQYF. The CDR3 nucleotides are TGTGCCAGCAGCCCATCAGGGGATCTGACAGATACGCAGTATTTT. The V and J genes are TRBV7-9 and TRBJ2-3; a weak D match, TRBD1 (6 bases). The ends were cut back, 5 bases at V and 3 bases at J, with 15 bases in the middle. The CDR3 loop spans 15 amino acids. Germline values: CDR1 SEHNR, CDR2 FQNEAQ (reference sequence).

This chain links TRBV2 with TRBJ2-2; D gene ambiguous. This CDR3 comprises 15 residues. V dropped 9 bases and J dropped 1 base, with 15 bases sitting between them. Looked up from germline, CDR1 is SNHLY and CDR2 is FYNNEI. CDR3 in amino acids: CASHQLTLNTGELFF. As DNA, the CDR3 is TGTGCCAGTCATCAATTGACCCTGAACACCGGGGAGCTGTTTTTT. The entire variable domain, with the rest obtained from reference TRBV2 and TRBJ2-2, is as follows: EPEVTQTPSHQVTQMGQEVILRCVPISNHLYFYWYRQILGQKVEFLVSFYNNEISEKSEIFDDQFSVERPDGSNFTLKIRSTKLEDSAMYFCASHQLTLNTGELFFGEGSRLTVL.

J is TRBJ1-2 and V is TRBV20-1; D is unclear. CDR1 DFQATT and CDR2 SNEGSKA come from the germline V gene (reference sequence). The CDR3 contains 11 residues. The CDR3 spells CRAPAAYGYTF. For the CDR3, the DNA is TGCAGAGCCCCGGCGGCGTACGGCTACACCTTC.

The chain joins TRBV6-5 to TRBJ2-6; D is unclear. CDR1 MNHEY and CDR2 SVGAGI come from the germline V gene. This CDR3 comprises 16 residues. V dropped 0 bases and J dropped 2 bases, with 8 bases sitting between them. The CDR3 region is CASSYSIRAGANVLTF. CDR3 bases: TGTGCCAGCAGTTACTCGATTAGGGCTGGGGCCAACGTCCTGACTTTC.

The rearrangement links TRBV6-5 to TRBJ1-1, with 7 bases matching TRBD1. The CDR3 sequence is 15 residues long. Trimming cost V 5 bases and J 4 bases; bases outside gene matches: 10. The V gene's germline CDR1 is MNHEY and CDR2 SVGAGI. CDR3 bases: TGTGCCAGCAGTCCACCAACAGGGGTTAGCACTGAAGCTTTCTTT. This gives the protein CASSPPTGVSTEAFF.

In DNA form, the CDR3 reads TGTGCCAGCAGCCCAACGGTGGACAGGGTGAGGAACACTGAAGCTTTCTTT. This sequence encodes CASSPTVDRVRNTEAFF. The V gene is TRBV13, the J gene TRBJ1-1, with 8 positions matching TRBD1. From germline, CDR1 is PRHDT and CDR2 FYEKMQ (reference sequence). The CDR3 sequence is 17 residues long. The ends lost 5 bases at V and 1 base at J; junction bases unmatched: 12.

V and J are TRBV19 and TRBJ1-1; D is perhaps TRBD1 (6 bases). Looked up from germline, CDR1 is LNHDA and CDR2 is SQIVND (reference sequence). Trimming shortened V by 5 bases and J by 0 bases, and 13 bases separated the two germline ends. The CDR3 has 15 amino acids. CDR3 residues: CASSPRTAMNTEAFF. DNA for the CDR3: TGTGCCAGTAGTCCAAGGACAGCTATGAACACTGAAGCTTTCTTT.

J is TRBJ2-5 and V is TRBV7-2; 11 bases are a match to TRBD2. Losses at the gene ends were 3 bases for V and 1 base for J; bases not matched to a gene: 7. This CDR3 is 17 amino acids long. CDR1 SGHTA and CDR2 FQGNSA come from the germline V gene. CDR3 in DNA: TGTGCCAGCAGCTTCTTACCTAGCGGGGGGCGCCAAGAGACCCAGTACTTC. It encodes CASSFLPSGGRQETQYF.

The CDR3 is CASSFLMMNTEAFF. The CDR3 nucleotides read TGTGCCAGTAGTTTCCTCATGATGAACACTGAAGCTTTCTTT. This rearrangement joins TRBV19 to TRBJ1-1; no clear D. Germline V lookup: CDR1 LNHDA, CDR2 SQIVND (reference sequence). Deletions cut 5 bases from V and 0 bases from J, with 10 bases between. The CDR3 is 14 amino acids.

The rearrangement uses TRBV25-1 and TRBJ1-2; weak D call: TRBD1 (6 bases). The CDR3 consists of 13 residues. The ends were cut back, 5 bases at V and 3 bases at J, with 10 bases in the middle. Looked up from germline, CDR1 is MGHDK and CDR2 is SYGVNS. CDR3 sequence reads: CASSPYRDYGYTF. The DNA for the CDR3 is TGTGCCAGCAGTCCATACAGGGACTATGGCTACACCTTC.

The chain has TRBV19 and TRBJ1-1; D perhaps matches TRBD1 (5 bases). Germline loops: CDR1 LNHDA, CDR2 SQIVND (reference sequence). Trimming pared 4 bases from V and 0 bases from J, leaving 6 bases between. This CDR3 comprises 13 residues. In DNA form, the CDR3 reads TGTGCCAGTAGTACACAGGTGAACACTGAAGCTTTCTTT. Translated, it gives CASSTQVNTEAFF.

This chain joins TRBV5-5 and TRBJ2-5, with D hard to call. The ends were cut back, 4 bases at V and 2 bases at J, with 12 bases in the middle. Germline CDR1 is SGHKS and CDR2 is YYEKEE (reference sequence). The CDR3 runs 14 residues. This chain's CDR3 is CASSQYKDQETQYF. The CDR3 DNA is TGTGCCAGCAGCCAATATAAGGATCAAGAGACCCAGTACTTC.